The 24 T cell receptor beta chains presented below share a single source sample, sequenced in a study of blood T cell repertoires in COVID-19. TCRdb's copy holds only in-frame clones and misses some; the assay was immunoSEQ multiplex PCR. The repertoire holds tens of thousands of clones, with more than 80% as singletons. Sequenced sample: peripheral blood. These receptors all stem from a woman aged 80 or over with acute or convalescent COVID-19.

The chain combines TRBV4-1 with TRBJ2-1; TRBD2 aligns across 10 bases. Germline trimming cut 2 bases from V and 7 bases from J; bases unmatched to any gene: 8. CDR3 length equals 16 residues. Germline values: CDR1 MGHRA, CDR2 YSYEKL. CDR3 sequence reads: CASSQLGSGGRNEQFF. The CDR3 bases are TGCGCCAGCAGCCAATTAGGTAGCGGGGGGCGAAATGAGCAGTTCTTC.

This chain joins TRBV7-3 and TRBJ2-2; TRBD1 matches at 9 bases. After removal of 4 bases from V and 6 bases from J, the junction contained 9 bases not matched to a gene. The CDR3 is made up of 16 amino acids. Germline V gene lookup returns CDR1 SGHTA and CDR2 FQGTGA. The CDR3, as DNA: TGTGCCAGCAGCTCACGCGGGACAGGGCCGTCCGGGGAGCTGTTTTTT. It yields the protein CASSSRGTGPSGELFF.

The CDR3 spells CASSAGQVETQYF. CDR3 DNA: TGTGCCAGCAGCGCTGGCCAGGTAGAGACCCAGTACTTC. This sequence joins TRBV9 and TRBJ2-5; D is unclear. The V end was cut by 3 bases, the J end by 4 bases, with 10 bases between. CDR3 size: 13 residues. CDR1 and CDR2 from the germline V gene are SGDLS and YYNGEE.

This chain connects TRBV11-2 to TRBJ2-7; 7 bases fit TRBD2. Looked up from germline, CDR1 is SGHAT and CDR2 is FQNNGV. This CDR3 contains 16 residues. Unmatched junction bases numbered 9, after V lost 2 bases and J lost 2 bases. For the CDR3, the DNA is TGTGCCAGCAGCTTACTATGGGGTCGGGGGGCCTACGAGCAGTACTTC. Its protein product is CASSLLWGRGAYEQYF.

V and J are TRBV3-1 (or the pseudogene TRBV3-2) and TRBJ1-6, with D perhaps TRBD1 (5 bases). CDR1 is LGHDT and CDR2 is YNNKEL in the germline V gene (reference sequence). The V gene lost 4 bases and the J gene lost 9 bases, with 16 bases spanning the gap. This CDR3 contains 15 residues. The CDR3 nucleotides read TGTGCCAGCAGCCGGGGGGTAGGGTACCCTTCACCCCTCCACTTT. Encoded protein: CASSRGVGYPSPLHF.

This CDR3 is CASSPDRVPYEQYF. The CDR3 DNA follows: TGTGCCAGCAGCCCAGACAGGGTCCCCTACGAGCAGTACTTC. The J gene is TRBJ2-7, the V gene TRBV7-9, with 7 bases identical to TRBD1. V was clipped by 5 bases and J by 2 bases; unmatched bases: 6. The germline V gene encodes CDR1 SEHNR and CDR2 FQNEAQ (reference sequence). The CDR3 sequence is 14 residues long.

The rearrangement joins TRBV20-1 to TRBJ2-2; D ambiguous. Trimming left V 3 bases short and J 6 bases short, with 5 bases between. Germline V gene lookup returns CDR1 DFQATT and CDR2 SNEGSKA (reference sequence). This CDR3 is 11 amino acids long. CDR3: CSASPAGELFF. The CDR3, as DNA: TGCAGTGCTAGCCCGGCCGGGGAGCTGTTTTTT.

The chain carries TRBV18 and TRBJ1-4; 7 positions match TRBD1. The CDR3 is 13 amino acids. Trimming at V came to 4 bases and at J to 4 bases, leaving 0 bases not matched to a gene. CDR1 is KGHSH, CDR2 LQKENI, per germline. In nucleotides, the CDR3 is TGTGCCAGCTCACGACAGGGTAATGAAAAACTGTTTTTT. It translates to CASSRQGNEKLFF.

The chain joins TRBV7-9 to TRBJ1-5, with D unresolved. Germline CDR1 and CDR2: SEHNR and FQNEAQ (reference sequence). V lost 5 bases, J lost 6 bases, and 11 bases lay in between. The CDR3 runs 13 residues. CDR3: CASSPSGAQPQHF. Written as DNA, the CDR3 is TGTGCCAGCAGCCCGTCCGGTGCTCAGCCCCAGCATTTT. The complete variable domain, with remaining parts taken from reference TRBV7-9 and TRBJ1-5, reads DTGVSQNPRHKITKRGQNVTFRCDPISEHNRLYWYRQTLGQGPEFLTYFQNEAQLEKSRLLSDRFSAERPKGSFSTLEIQRTEQGDSAMYLCASSPSGAQPQHFGDGTRLSIL.

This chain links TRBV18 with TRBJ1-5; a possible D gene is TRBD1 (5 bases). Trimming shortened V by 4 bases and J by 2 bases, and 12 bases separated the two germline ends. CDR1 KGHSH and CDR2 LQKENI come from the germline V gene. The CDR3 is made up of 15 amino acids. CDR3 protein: CASSQTGGGNQPQHF. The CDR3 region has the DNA TGTGCCAGCTCACAGACGGGAGGGGGCAATCAGCCCCAGCATTTT.

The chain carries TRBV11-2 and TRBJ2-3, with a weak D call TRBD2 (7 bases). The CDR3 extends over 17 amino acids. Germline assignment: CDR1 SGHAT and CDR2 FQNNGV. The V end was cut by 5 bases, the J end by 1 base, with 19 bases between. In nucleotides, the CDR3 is TGTGCCAGCAGCCTCAACCGGGGGGCAAGGGGCACAGATACGCAGTATTTT. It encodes CASSLNRGARGTDTQYF.

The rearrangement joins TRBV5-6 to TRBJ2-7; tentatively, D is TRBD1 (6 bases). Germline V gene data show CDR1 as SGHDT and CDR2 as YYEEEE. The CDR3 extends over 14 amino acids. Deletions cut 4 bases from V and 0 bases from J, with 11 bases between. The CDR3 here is CASSVQGLSYEQYF. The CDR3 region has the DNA TGTGCCAGCAGCGTACAGGGCCTCTCCTACGAGCAGTACTTC.

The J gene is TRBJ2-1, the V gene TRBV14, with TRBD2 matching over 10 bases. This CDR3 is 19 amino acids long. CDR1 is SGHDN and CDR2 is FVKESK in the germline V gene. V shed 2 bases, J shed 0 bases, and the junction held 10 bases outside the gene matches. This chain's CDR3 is CASSQRRLSGRFSYNEQFF. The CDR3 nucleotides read TGTGCCAGCAGCCAACGACGTCTTAGCGGGAGGTTCTCCTACAATGAGCAGTTCTTC.

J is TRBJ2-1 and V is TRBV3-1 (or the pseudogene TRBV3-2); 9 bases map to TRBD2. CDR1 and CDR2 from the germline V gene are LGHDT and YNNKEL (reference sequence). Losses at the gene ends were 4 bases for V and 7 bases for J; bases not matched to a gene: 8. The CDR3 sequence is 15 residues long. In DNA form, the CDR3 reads TGTGCCAGCAGCCCCCTAGCGGGGCTGTGGAATGAGCAGTTCTTC. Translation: CASSPLAGLWNEQFF.

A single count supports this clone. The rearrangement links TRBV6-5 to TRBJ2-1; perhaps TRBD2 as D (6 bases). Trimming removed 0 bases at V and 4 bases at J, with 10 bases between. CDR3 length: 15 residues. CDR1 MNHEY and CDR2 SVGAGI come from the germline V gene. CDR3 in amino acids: CASSYSGGKYNEQFF. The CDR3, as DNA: TGTGCCAGCAGTTACTCAGGCGGGAAATACAATGAGCAGTTCTTC.

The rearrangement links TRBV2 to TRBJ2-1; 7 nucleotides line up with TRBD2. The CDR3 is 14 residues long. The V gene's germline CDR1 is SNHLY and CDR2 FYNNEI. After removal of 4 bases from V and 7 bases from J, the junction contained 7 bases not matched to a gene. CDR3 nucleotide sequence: TGTGCCAGCAGTGGTGGGAGGGCCGGAAATGAGCAGTTCTTC. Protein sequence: CASSGGRAGNEQFF. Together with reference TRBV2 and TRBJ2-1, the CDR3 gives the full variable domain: EPEVTQTPSHQVTQMGQEVILRCVPISNHLYFYWYRQILGQKVEFLVSFYNNEISEKSEIFDDQFSVERPDGSNFTLKIRSTKLEDSAMYFCASSGGRAGNEQFFGPGTRLTVL.

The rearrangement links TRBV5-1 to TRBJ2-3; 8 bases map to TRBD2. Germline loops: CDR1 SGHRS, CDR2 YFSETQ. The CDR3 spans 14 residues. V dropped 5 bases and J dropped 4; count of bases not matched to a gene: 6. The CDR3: CASSPGGASDTQYF. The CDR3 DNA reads TGCGCCAGCAGTCCCGGGGGGGCCTCAGATACGCAGTATTTT.

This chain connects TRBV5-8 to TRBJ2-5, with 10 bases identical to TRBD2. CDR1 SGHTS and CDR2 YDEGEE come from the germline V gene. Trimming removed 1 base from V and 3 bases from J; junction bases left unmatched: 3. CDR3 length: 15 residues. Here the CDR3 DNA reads TGTGCCAGCAGCTTGTTGGGACTAGCGAAAGAGACCCAGTACTTC. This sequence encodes CASSLLGLAKETQYF.

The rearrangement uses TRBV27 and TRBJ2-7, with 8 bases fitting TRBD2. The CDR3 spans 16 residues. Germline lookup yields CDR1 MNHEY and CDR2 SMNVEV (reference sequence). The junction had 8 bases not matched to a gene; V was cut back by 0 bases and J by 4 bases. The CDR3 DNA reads TGTGCCAGCAGTTTATCCCTATCAGCGGGAGAGTACGAGCAGTACTTC. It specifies CASSLSLSAGEYEQYF.

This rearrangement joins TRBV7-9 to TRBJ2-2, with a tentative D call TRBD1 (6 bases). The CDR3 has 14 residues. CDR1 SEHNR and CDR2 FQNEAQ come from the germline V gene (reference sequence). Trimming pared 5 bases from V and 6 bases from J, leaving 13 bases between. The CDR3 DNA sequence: TGTGCCAGCAGCCCGGGACACTCCTCCGGGGAGCTGTTTTTT. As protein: CASSPGHSSGELFF. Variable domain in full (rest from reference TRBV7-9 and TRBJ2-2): DTGVSQNPRHKITKRGQNVTFRCDPISEHNRLYWYRQTLGQGPEFLTYFQNEAQLEKSRLLSDRFSAERPKGSFSTLEIQRTEQGDSAMYLCASSPGHSSGELFFGEGSRLTVL.

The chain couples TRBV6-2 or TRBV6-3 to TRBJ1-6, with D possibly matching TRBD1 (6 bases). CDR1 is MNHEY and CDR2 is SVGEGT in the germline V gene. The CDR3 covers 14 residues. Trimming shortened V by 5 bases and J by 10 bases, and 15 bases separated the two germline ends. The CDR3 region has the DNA TGTGCCAGCAGTCCACCGGACAGTAACTCACCCCTCCACTTT. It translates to CASSPPDSNSPLHF.

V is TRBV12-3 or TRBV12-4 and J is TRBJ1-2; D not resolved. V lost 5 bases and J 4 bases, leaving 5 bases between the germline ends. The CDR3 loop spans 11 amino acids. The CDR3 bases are TGTGCCAGCAGTGGCCTCTATGGCTACACCTTC. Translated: CASSGLYGYTF.

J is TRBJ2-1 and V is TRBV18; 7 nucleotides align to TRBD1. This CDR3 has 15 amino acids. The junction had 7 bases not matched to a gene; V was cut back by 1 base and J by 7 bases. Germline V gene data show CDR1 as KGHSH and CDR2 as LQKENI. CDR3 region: CASSPQRDSKNEQFF. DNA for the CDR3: TGTGCCAGCTCACCACAAAGGGACAGCAAGAATGAGCAGTTCTTC.

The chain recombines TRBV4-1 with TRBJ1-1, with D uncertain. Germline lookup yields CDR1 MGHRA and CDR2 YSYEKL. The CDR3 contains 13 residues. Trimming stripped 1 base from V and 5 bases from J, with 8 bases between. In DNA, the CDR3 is TGCGCCAGCAGCCAAGTAGTGAGGACTGAAGCTTTCTTT. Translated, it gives CASSQVVRTEAFF.